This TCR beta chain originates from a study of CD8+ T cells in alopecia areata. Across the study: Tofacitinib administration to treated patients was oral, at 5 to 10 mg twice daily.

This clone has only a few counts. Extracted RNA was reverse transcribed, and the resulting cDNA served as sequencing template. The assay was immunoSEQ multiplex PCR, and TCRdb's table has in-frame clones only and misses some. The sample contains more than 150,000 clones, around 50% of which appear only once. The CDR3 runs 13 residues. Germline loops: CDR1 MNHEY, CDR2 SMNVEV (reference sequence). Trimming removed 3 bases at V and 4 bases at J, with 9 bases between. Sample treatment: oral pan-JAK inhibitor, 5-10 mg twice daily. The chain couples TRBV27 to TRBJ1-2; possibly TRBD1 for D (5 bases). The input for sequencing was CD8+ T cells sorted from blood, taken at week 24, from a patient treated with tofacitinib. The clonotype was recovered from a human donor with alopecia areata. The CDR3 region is CASSFGGPYGYTF. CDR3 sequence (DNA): TGTGCCAGCAGTTTTGGGGGTCCCTATGGCTACACCTTC.